The 20 T cell receptor beta chains in this list originate from one sample, sequenced in a study of response to subunit inactivated influenza vaccine. TCRdb fed the RT-PCR reads into MiXCR, producing one record per CDR3 protein. This table holds about 540,000 distinct CDR3 sequences, 11% to 15% found once. The source was PBMCs from blood, collected roughly 13 days after vaccination. The receptor set was obtained from a man aged 50-60 years who received an inactivated influenza vaccine.

The J gene is TRBJ1-5, the V gene TRBV7-2; D remains ambiguous. Trimming took 5 bases from V and 9 from J, leaving 14 bases between them. This CDR3 region has 13 residues. The V gene's germline CDR1 is SGHTA and CDR2 FQGNSA. The CDR3 DNA reads as TGTGCCAGCAGCATCCGCGGAGCTGGGCCCCAGCATTTT. This gives the protein CASSIRGAGPQHF.

The chain couples TRBV4-2 to TRBJ2-1, with 12 bases identical to TRBD2. The CDR3 is 16 amino acids. After removal of 4 bases from V and 3 bases from J, the junction contained 4 bases not matched to a gene. Germline CDR1 LGHNA, CDR2 YNFKEQ. CDR3 amino acids: CASSPTSGSDYNEQFF. For the CDR3, the DNA is TGTGCCAGCAGCCCGACTAGCGGGAGTGACTACAATGAGCAGTTCTTC.

On this clonotype: One junction end disagrees with the germline gene, perhaps due to a read error. The V gene is TRBV20-1, the J gene TRBJ1-4, with TRBD1 as a possible D gene (6 bases). CDR3 length: 14 residues. Germline lookup yields CDR1 DFQATT and CDR2 SNEGSKA (reference sequence). CDR3 sequence reads: CCARGAGGRGKLFF. For the CDR3, the DNA is TGCTGTGCTAGAGGAGCCGGGGGGCGCGGGAAACTGTTTTTT.

This clonotype occurred many times. The genes are TRBV12-3 or TRBV12-4 and TRBJ2-1; D is perhaps TRBD1 (5 bases). Trimming pared 5 bases from V and 9 bases from J, leaving 11 bases between. The CDR3 extends over 12 amino acids. The CDR3: CASSLDSIEQFF. For the CDR3, the DNA is TGTGCCAGCAGTCTTGACAGCATTGAGCAGTTCTTC.

This chain links TRBV6-2 or TRBV6-3 with TRBJ2-5; 9 nucleotides match TRBD2. The CDR3 has 17 amino acids. The V gene's germline CDR1 is MNHEY and CDR2 SVGEGT. V was clipped by 2 bases and J by 4 bases; unmatched bases: 11. CDR3 sequence reads: CASSYRLAGPIAETQYF. As DNA, the CDR3 is TGTGCCAGCAGTTACCGGCTAGCGGGGCCGATTGCAGAGACCCAGTACTTC.

The genes are TRBV7-2 and TRBJ2-2, with 8 bases fitting TRBD1. CDR3 length equals 14 residues. V shed 6 bases, J shed 4 bases, and the junction held 4 bases outside the gene matches. CDR1 and CDR2 from the germline V gene are SGHTA and FQGNSA. The CDR3 region has the DNA TGTGCCAGCAGGAAAGACAGGGGCACCGGGGAGCTGTTTTTT. As protein: CASRKDRGTGELFF.

The gene calls are TRBV5-1 and TRBJ1-6, with D unresolved. Trimming shortened V by 4 bases and J by 9 bases, and 14 bases separated the two germline ends. The CDR3 totals 14 residues. In germline, CDR1 is SGHRS, CDR2 YFSETQ. The CDR3 bases are TGCGCCAGCAGCACCGACCTATGGTCTTCACCCCTCCACTTT. Translated: CASSTDLWSSPLHF.

This rearrangement joins TRBV30 to TRBJ1-2; D unresolved. Per germline, CDR1 GTSNPN and CDR2 SVGIG (reference sequence). Trimming took 3 bases from V and 5 from J, leaving 4 bases between them. CDR3 size: 10 residues. CDR3 in amino acids: CAWRAYGYTF. CDR3 sequence (DNA): TGTGCCTGGAGGGCATATGGCTACACCTTC.

V is TRBV7-9 and J is TRBJ1-2; 7 bases are a match to TRBD1. J gave up 3 bases and V 4 bases, and 8 bases lay outside the gene matches. Germline V gene data show CDR1 as SEHNR and CDR2 as FQNEAQ (reference sequence). The CDR3 has 15 residues. The CDR3 DNA is TGTGCCAGCAGCTCCCCTGGACAGGCTCACTATGGCTACACCTTC. Translation: CASSSPGQAHYGYTF.

V usage is TRBV6-1 and J usage is TRBJ1-1, with D maybe TRBD1 (6 bases). Between the trimmed V and J ends, which lost 10 bases and 0 bases, there was a span of 12 bases. This CDR3 comprises 13 residues. Germline V lookup: CDR1 MNHNS, CDR2 SASEGT. In nucleotides, the CDR3 is TGTGCCACCAGGGGAACGGTGAACACTGAAGCTTTCTTT. Translation gives CATRGTVNTEAFF.

The genes are TRBV12-3 or TRBV12-4 and TRBJ2-1; TRBD2 might be the D (5 bases). CDR3 size: 14 residues. V was pared by 8 bases and J by 9 bases, with 20 bases between. CDR3 protein: CASAIPLAVGEQFF. The CDR3 region has the DNA TGTGCCAGCGCCATCCCCCTAGCAGTAGGTGAGCAGTTCTTC.

This clonotype was counted ten times or more. The chain has TRBV7-9 and TRBJ1-2, with 7 bases identical to TRBD1. CDR1 and CDR2 (germline): SEHNR, FQNEAQ (reference sequence). The J segment lost 6 bases and the V segment lost 2 bases, leaving 6 bases of the junction unmatched. CDR3 size: 14 residues. CDR3 loop: CASSLQSGGDGYTF. Here the CDR3 DNA reads TGTGCCAGCAGCTTACAATCAGGGGGGGATGGCTACACCTTC.

This clonotype was found a few times. This CDR3 is CASSISRVGTDTQYF. Here the CDR3 DNA reads TGTGCCAGCAGCATAAGTAGGGTTGGCACAGATACGCAGTATTTT. This chain joins TRBV7-2 and TRBJ2-3; D ambiguous. This CDR3 spans 15 amino acids. V dropped 5 bases and J dropped 1 base, with 13 bases sitting between them. Germline CDR1 reads SGHTA; CDR2 reads FQGNSA.

This clonotype was seen a handful of times. The chain uses TRBV4-1 and TRBJ2-2, with D possibly matching TRBD1 (6 bases). The CDR3 sequence is 16 residues long. Germline V lookup: CDR1 MGHRA, CDR2 YSYEKL. The ends were cut back, 4 bases at V and 1 base at J, with 13 bases in the middle. CDR3 in amino acids: CASSLRTVMNTGELFF. CDR3 DNA: TGCGCCAGCAGCCTCAGGACAGTGATGAACACCGGGGAGCTGTTTTTT.

The count of this clonotype is one. J is TRBJ2-1 and V is TRBV12-3 or TRBV12-4; D may be TRBD2 (6 bases). The ends were cut back, 3 bases at V and 8 bases at J, with 20 bases in the middle. There are 16 residues in the CDR3. CDR3 in amino acids: CASSFPTRTKSYEQFF. In nucleotides, the CDR3 is TGTGCCAGCAGTTTTCCGACTCGGACTAAGAGCTATGAGCAGTTCTTC.

This clonotype was seen only a few times. The rearrangement joins TRBV28 to TRBJ2-3; 9 nucleotides line up with TRBD2. The trim removed 5 bases at V and 6 bases at J, leaving 9 bases unmatched. Germline assignment: CDR1 MDHEN and CDR2 SYDVKM. CDR3 length: 15 amino acids. The CDR3 reads CASSQNPTSGDTQYF. The CDR3 DNA reads TGTGCCAGCAGTCAAAACCCTACTAGCGGGGATACGCAGTATTTT.

This clonotype was detected a few times. The CDR3 sequence is CASSGTSPGYEQYF. CDR3 nucleotides: TGTGCCAGCAGTGGGACTAGCCCCGGTTACGAGCAGTACTTC. The chain joins TRBV12-3 or TRBV12-4 to TRBJ2-7; the match to TRBD2 covers 9 bases. J gave up 4 bases and V 5 bases, and 6 bases lay outside the gene matches. This CDR3 has 14 amino acids.

This clonotype was seen a handful of times. Here the CDR3 DNA reads TGTGCCATCAGTGAGTCGAGTAGTTTGGAGACCCAGTACTTC. Amino acid sequence: CAISESSSLETQYF. The rearrangement uses TRBV10-3 and TRBJ2-5; no reliable D call. The germline gives CDR1 ENHRY, CDR2 SYGVKD. The CDR3 consists of 14 residues. The V end was cut by 0 bases, the J end by 5 bases, with 10 bases between.

The V and J genes are TRBV12-3 or TRBV12-4 and TRBJ2-5, with 10 bases identical to TRBD2. The CDR3 is made up of 14 amino acids. V trimming: 2 bases; J trimming: 3 bases; junction bases outside the gene matches: 0. CDR3 nucleotide sequence: TGTGCCAGCAGTTTAACTAGCGGGAAAGAGACCCAGTACTTC. Translation: CASSLTSGKETQYF.

The chain carries TRBV7-7 and TRBJ2-2, with 12 bases aligning to TRBD2. V shed 2 bases and J 6 bases; nucleotides not matched to a gene: 13. CDR3 size: 19 residues. Germline CDR1 reads SSHAT; CDR2 reads FNYEAQ (reference sequence). DNA for the CDR3: TGTGCCAGCAGCTTACGCTGGGTATCTAGCGGGAGGGCCGCCGGGGAGCTGTTTTTT. Translation: CASSLRWVSSGRAAGELFF.